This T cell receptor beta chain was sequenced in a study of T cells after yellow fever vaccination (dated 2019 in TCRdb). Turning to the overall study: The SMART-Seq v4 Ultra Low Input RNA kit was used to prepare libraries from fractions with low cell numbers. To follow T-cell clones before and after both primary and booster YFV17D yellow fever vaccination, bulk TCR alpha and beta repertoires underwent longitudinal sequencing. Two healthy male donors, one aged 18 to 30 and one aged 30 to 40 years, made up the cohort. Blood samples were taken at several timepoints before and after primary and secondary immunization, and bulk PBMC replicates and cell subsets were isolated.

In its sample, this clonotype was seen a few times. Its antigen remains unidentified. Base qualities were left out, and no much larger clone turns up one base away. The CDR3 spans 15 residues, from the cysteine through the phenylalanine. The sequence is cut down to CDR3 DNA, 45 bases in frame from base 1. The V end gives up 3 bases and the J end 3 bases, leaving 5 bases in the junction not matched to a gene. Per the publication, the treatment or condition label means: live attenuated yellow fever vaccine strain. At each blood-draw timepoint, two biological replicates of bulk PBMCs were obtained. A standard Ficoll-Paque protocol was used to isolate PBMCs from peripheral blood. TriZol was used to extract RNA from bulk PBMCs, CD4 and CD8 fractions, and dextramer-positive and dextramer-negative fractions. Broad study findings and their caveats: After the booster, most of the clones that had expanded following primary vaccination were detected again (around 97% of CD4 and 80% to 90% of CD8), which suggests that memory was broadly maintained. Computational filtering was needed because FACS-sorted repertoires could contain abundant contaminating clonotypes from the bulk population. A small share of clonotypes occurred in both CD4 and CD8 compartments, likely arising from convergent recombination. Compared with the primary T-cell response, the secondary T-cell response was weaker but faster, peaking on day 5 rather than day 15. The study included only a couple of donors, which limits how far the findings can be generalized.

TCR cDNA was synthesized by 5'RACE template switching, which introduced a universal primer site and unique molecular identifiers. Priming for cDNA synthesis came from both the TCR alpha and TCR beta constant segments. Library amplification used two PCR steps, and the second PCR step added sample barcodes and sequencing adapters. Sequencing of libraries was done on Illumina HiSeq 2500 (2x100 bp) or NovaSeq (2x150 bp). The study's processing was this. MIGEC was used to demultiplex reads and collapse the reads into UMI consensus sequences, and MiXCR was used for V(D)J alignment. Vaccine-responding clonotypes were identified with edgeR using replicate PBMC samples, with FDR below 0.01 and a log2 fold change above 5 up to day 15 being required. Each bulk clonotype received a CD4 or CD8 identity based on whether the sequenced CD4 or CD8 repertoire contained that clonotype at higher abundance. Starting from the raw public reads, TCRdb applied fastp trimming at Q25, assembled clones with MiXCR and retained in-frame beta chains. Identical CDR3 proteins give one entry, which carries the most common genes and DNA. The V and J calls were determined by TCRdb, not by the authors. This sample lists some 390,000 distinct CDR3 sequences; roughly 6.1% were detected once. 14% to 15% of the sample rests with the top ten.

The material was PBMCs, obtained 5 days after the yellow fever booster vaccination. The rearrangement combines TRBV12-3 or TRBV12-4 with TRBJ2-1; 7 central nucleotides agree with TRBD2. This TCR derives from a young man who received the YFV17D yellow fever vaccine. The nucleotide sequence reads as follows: TGTGCCAGCAGTTTCCGGACTAGGGGCTACAATGAGCAGTTCTTC. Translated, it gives CASSFRTRGYNEQFF.